These 32 T cell receptor beta chains originate from one sample sequenced in a study of T cells in Graves' hyperthyroidism and ophthalmopathy. RNA transcripts were the template for amplifying TCR beta CDR3 regions. First-round RT-PCR targeting the TCR CDR3 was performed with the HTBI primer set. In TCRdb, the multiplex PCR reads were re-called with MiXCR into one record per CDR3 protein. Here the sample spans roughly 700,000 distinct CDR3 sequences, about 15% being singletons. The sample consisted of blood. Receptors originate from a woman under 30 with Graves' hyperthyroidism.

The chain has TRBV19 and TRBJ2-1; no clear D. Germline V gene sequence: CDR1 LNHDA, CDR2 SQIVND (reference sequence). Trimming removed 4 bases at V and 9 bases at J, with 10 bases between. The CDR3 runs to 12 residues. The CDR3 region is CASSTLWVEQFF. The CDR3 coding sequence is TGTGCCAGTAGTACTCTGTGGGTTGAGCAGTTCTTC.

This clonotype was seen at least ten times. The rearrangement uses TRBV28 and TRBJ1-2; D is unresolved. Germline lookup yields CDR1 MDHEN and CDR2 SYDVKM. Trimming stripped 8 bases from V and 1 base from J, with 11 bases between. The CDR3 is 13 amino acids. In DNA, the CDR3 is TGTGCCAGCCTCAAAGGGATTAACTATGGCTACACCTTC. Residues: CASLKGINYGYTF.

This clonotype appeared many times. This rearrangement joins TRBV4-3 to TRBJ1-6, with D tentatively TRBD1 (5 bases). CDR1 is LGHNA and CDR2 is YSLEER in the germline V gene. Trimming removed 3 bases from V and 6 bases from J, with 12 bases in between. The CDR3 is 15 residues long. The CDR3: CASSHWGDRNSPLHF. The CDR3 DNA sequence: TGCGCCAGCAGCCATTGGGGGGATCGTAATTCACCCCTCCACTTT.

The sample holds many counts of this clonotype. The V gene is TRBV7-6, the J gene TRBJ2-7; possible D gene TRBD1, 5 bases. Per germline, CDR1 SGHVS and CDR2 FNYEAQ. Trimming took 1 base from V and 3 from J, leaving 19 bases between them. The CDR3 covers 17 residues. CDR3 protein: CASSLGRGLQDHYEQYF. The CDR3 DNA reads TGTGCCAGCAGCTTAGGTAGAGGCTTACAGGACCACTACGAGCAGTACTTC.

This clonotype was found a few times. The chain uses TRBV20-1 and TRBJ2-2; 8 bases fit TRBD2. In germline, CDR1 is DFQATT, CDR2 SNEGSKA (reference sequence). CDR3 length: 15 residues. V dropped 1 base and J dropped 7; count of bases not matched to a gene: 8. The CDR3 protein is CSARGQRERHGELFF. The DNA for the CDR3 is TGCAGTGCTAGAGGGCAGCGGGAGCGGCACGGGGAGCTGTTTTTT.

Only a few counts were recorded for this clonotype. A junction boundary mismatches the germline segment, possibly from a read error. This chain links TRBV15 with TRBJ1-5; TRBD1 is a possible D gene (5 bases). The germline gives CDR1 LNHNV, CDR2 YYDKDF (reference sequence). The CDR3 is 15 residues long. In DNA form, the CDR3 reads TGTGCCACCGGCAGAGATCAGGGTAGCAATCAGCCCCAGCATTTT. It codes for CATGRDQGSNQPQHF.

A note on this clonotype: It may be a read error: a sequence one base away is much more abundant. This rearrangement joins TRBV27 to TRBJ2-1, with D tentatively TRBD1 (6 bases). The germline CDR1 and CDR2 sequences are MNHEY and SMNVEV (reference sequence). The CDR3 covers 17 residues. V was pared by 4 bases and J by 8 bases, with 24 bases between. The CDR3 protein is CASSWGHTNGLHDEQFF. CDR3 coding DNA: TGTGCCAGCAGTTGGGGACATACTAACGGGTTACACGATGAGCAGTTCTTC.

This clonotype was observed at least ten times. V usage is TRBV7-2 and J usage is TRBJ2-7; TRBD1 might be the D (6 bases). Germline V gene sequence: CDR1 SGHTA, CDR2 FQGNSA. CDR3 length equals 14 residues. V was pared by 0 bases and J by 6 bases, with 12 bases between. CDR3 residues: CASSLAEARGEQYF. In DNA form, the CDR3 reads TGTGCCAGCAGCTTAGCGGAGGCCAGGGGCGAGCAGTACTTC.

The CDR3 nucleotides are TGTGCCATCAGTGATCCCGGGACCCTGAACACCGGGGAGCTGTTTTTT. Amino acid sequence: CAISDPGTLNTGELFF. The chain carries TRBV10-3 and TRBJ2-2; the D gene could be TRBD1 or TRBD2 (5 bases each). Germline CDR1 reads ENHRY; CDR2 reads SYGVKD. The CDR3 runs 16 residues. The V gene lost 3 bases and the J gene lost 1 base, with 12 bases spanning the gap.

This clonotype appeared a few times. Given the absence of the conserved phenylalanine or tryptophan at the CDR3 end, a read error is likely. The chain joins TRBV12-3 or TRBV12-4 to TRBJ2-6, with TRBD1 as a possible D gene (6 bases). The CDR3 extends over 20 amino acids. Trimming took 3 bases from V and 4 from J, leaving 25 bases between them. The CDR3 nucleotides are TGTGCCAGCAGTTTTGTTCCCGGACAGCAAACCACGGCCGGGGCCAACGTCCTGACTTTA. Its translation: CASSFVPGQQTTAGANVLTL.

Only a few counts were recorded for this clonotype. The chain combines TRBV24-1 with TRBJ1-1; TRBD1 is a possible D gene (5 bases). The CDR3 is 13 amino acids. Trimming removed 7 bases from V and 0 bases from J, with 8 bases in between. The germline CDR1 and CDR2 sequences are KGHDR and SFDVKD. As DNA, the CDR3 is TGTGCCACCAGGGGACCGCTGAACACTGAAGCTTTCTTT. Protein sequence: CATRGPLNTEAFF.

The V and J genes are TRBV4-1 and TRBJ1-1; D might be TRBD1 (5 bases). Germline values: CDR1 MGHRA, CDR2 YSYEKL. This CDR3 has 18 amino acids. Trimming left V 1 base short and J 1 base short, with 19 bases between. DNA for the CDR3: TGCGCCAGCAGCCAAGGCTTTTTTCCTCGACAGCGGAACACTGAAGCTTTCTTT. It translates to CASSQGFFPRQRNTEAFF.

The chain has TRBV15 and TRBJ2-7, with TRBD1 identical over 8 bases. The ends lost 6 bases at V and 1 base at J; junction bases unmatched: 8. Germline V CDR1 and CDR2: LNHNV, YYDKDF (reference sequence). CDR3 length: 15 amino acids. The CDR3 sequence is CATRSGGSLSYEQYF. CDR3 DNA: TGTGCCACCAGGTCAGGGGGCTCTTTATCCTACGAGCAGTACTTC.

This clonotype was counted many times. The chain's CDR3 is CASSLGPRRPTNEQFF. The CDR3 nucleotides are TGTGCCAGCAGCTTAGGTCCGAGGAGACCCACCAATGAGCAGTTCTTC. The V and J genes are TRBV11-2 and TRBJ2-1; the D is unclear. The germline V gene encodes CDR1 SGHAT and CDR2 FQNNGV. Trimming cost V 1 base and J 6 bases, with 16 bases left between them. This CDR3 spans 16 amino acids. The full variable domain, rest sourced from reference TRBV11-2 and TRBJ2-1, is EAGVAQSPRYKIIEKRQSVAFWCNPISGHATLYWYQQILGQGPKLLIQFQNNGVVDDSQLPKDRFSAERLKGVDSTLKIQPAKLEDSAVYLCASSLGPRRPTNEQFFGPGTRLTVL.

This clonotype showed up many times. The V and J genes are TRBV18 and TRBJ2-7, with unresolved D. Germline V lookup: CDR1 KGHSH, CDR2 LQKENI. With 2 bases removed from V and 2 bases from J, the gap between germline ends came to 4 bases. The CDR3 runs to 12 residues. The CDR3: CASSPVAYEQYF. The CDR3 coding sequence is TGTGCCAGCTCACCAGTCGCCTACGAGCAGTACTTC.

There are many counts of this clonotype. This chain links TRBV30 with TRBJ2-1; 8 bases match TRBD2. Germline V gene sequence: CDR1 GTSNPN, CDR2 SVGIG (reference sequence). Trimming cost V 6 bases and J 1 base; bases outside gene matches: 2. There are 13 residues in the CDR3. CDR3 region: CACSGVSYNEQFF. The CDR3 DNA is TGTGCCTGTAGCGGGGTATCCTACAATGAGCAGTTCTTC.

This clonotype was detected a few times. V and J are TRBV4-3 and TRBJ2-7, with 8 bases lining up with TRBD2. CDR1 is LGHNA and CDR2 is YSLEER in the germline V gene. The V and J ends lost 4 bases and 2 bases, in that order; junction bases with no gene match: 7. The CDR3 has 15 amino acids. In nucleotides, the CDR3 is TGCGCCAGCAGCCCCTCAGCGGGGGCGACCTACGAGCAGTACTTC. Protein: CASSPSAGATYEQYF.

This clonotype has at least ten counts. The V and J genes are TRBV20-1 and TRBJ2-2; TRBD2 agrees at 7 bases. The CDR3 consists of 15 residues. The germline gives CDR1 DFQATT, CDR2 SNEGSKA (reference sequence). V lost 5 bases to trimming and J lost 3 bases; unmatched junction nucleotides: 9. CDR3: CSARPASGYTGELFF. CDR3 in DNA: TGCAGTGCTCGCCCCGCTAGCGGATACACCGGGGAGCTGTTTTTT.

The rearrangement links TRBV9 to TRBJ2-3; D is possibly TRBD2 (6 bases). The CDR3 covers 13 residues. Trimming stripped 3 bases from V and 4 bases from J, with 9 bases between. From germline, CDR1 is SGDLS and CDR2 YYNGEE. This CDR3 reads CASSDGGPDTQYF. The CDR3 DNA follows: TGTGCCAGCAGCGATGGAGGGCCAGATACGCAGTATTTT.

This clonotype occurred a few times. V and J are TRBV29-1 and TRBJ2-3; D is perhaps TRBD2 (5 bases). CDR1 is SQVTM and CDR2 is ANQGSEA in the germline V gene. This CDR3 has 14 amino acids. V was shortened by 1 base and J by 2 bases, with 10 bases between the two germline ends. CDR3 nucleotide sequence: TGCAGCGTTGAAGCGGGGTGGTTCACAGATACGCAGTATTTT. Its translation: CSVEAGWFTDTQYF.

This clonotype has a count of ten or more. The CDR3 reads CASSLTGDGELFF. As DNA, the CDR3 is TGTGCCAGCAGCTTAACGGGAGACGGGGAGCTGTTTTTT. The chain carries TRBV7-3 and TRBJ2-2, with D perhaps matching TRBD2 (5 bases). The CDR3 spans 13 residues. Germline-derived CDR1 and CDR2 are SGHTA and FQGTGA. V lost 0 bases and J lost 7, with 6 bases in between.

This clonotype has only one observation. The chain links TRBV29-1 to TRBJ2-2; D might be TRBD1 or TRBD2, each matching 5 bases. The CDR3 spans 14 residues. Trimming stripped 6 bases from V and 1 base from J, with 12 bases between. Germline CDR1 SQVTM, CDR2 ANQGSEA. The CDR3 here is CSVAGTQNTGELFF. The DNA for the CDR3 is TGCAGCGTCGCCGGGACGCAGAACACCGGGGAGCTGTTTTTT.

This clonotype appeared many times. The chain uses TRBV27 and TRBJ1-2; 7 positions agree with TRBD1. Germline V gene data show CDR1 as MNHEY and CDR2 as SMNVEV (reference sequence). V was pared by 2 bases and J by 3 bases, with 3 bases of the junction left unmatched. This CDR3 has 14 amino acids. The CDR3 nucleotides read TGTGCCAGCAGTTTAGACAGGGTGCACTATGGCTACACCTTC. It codes for CASSLDRVHYGYTF.

This clonotype has a handful of counts. The chain uses TRBV27 and TRBJ2-7; possibly TRBD1 for D (5 bases). The V end lost 1 base, the J end lost 5 bases, and 18 bases lay between the germline ends. The CDR3 is 16 amino acids. Germline V lookup: CDR1 MNHEY, CDR2 SMNVEV (reference sequence). Written as DNA, the CDR3 is TGTGCCAGCAGTTTATTTGTGGGGCGTATTGCCCACGAGCAGTACTTC. This gives the protein CASSLFVGRIAHEQYF.

The chain employs TRBV6-2 or TRBV6-3 and TRBJ1-2; D is uncertain. Deletions cut 6 bases from V and 4 bases from J, with 33 bases between. The CDR3 has 20 residues. Germline CDR1 and CDR2: MNHEY and SVGEGT. This chain's CDR3 is CASSPFTARRLKLSGYGYTF. The CDR3 DNA sequence: TGTGCCAGCAGCCCCTTTACGGCACGGAGACTCAAACTTTCGGGCTATGGCTACACCTTC.

The chain links TRBV6-2 or TRBV6-3 to TRBJ2-1; D not certain. Germline V gene sequence: CDR1 MNHEY, CDR2 SVGEGT. With 1 base removed from V and 1 base from J, the gap between germline ends came to 2 bases. The CDR3 covers 13 residues. In DNA form, the CDR3 reads TGTGCCAGCAGTTACTTTTCCTACAATGAGCAGTTCTTC. Its translation: CASSYFSYNEQFF.

This clonotype was recorded many times. This rearrangement joins TRBV3-1 to TRBJ1-5; D ambiguous. Trimming shortened V by 1 base and J by 2 bases, and 6 bases separated the two germline ends. This CDR3 contains 14 residues. Germline V gene sequence: CDR1 LGHDT, CDR2 YNNKEL (reference sequence). The DNA of the CDR3 is TGTGCCAGCAGCCAAGGTAGTGGCAATCAGCCCCAGCATTTT. Protein: CASSQGSGNQPQHF.

This clonotype appeared many times. The chain uses TRBV30 and TRBJ2-7, with D unresolved. With 0 bases removed from V and 0 bases from J, the gap between germline ends came to 15 bases. The germline gives CDR1 GTSNPN, CDR2 SVGIG (reference sequence). The CDR3 has 16 residues. The CDR3 protein is CAWSVRAGQSSYEQYF. CDR3 nucleotide sequence: TGTGCCTGGAGTGTACGCGCCGGGCAGAGCTCCTACGAGCAGTACTTC.

Ten or more counts support this clonotype. The rearrangement uses TRBV2 and TRBJ1-2; the match to TRBD1 covers 10 bases. CDR1 SNHLY and CDR2 FYNNEI come from the germline V gene. V dropped 7 bases and J dropped 7; count of bases not matched to a gene: 9. The CDR3 is made up of 14 amino acids. CDR3 amino acids: CASTTDRGQGGYTF. CDR3 bases: TGTGCCAGCACCACCGACAGGGGGCAAGGTGGCTACACCTTC.

This clonotype was picked up a small number of times. J is TRBJ1-5 and V is TRBV29-1, with D perhaps TRBD1 (5 bases). The CDR3 extends over 13 amino acids. V dropped 7 bases and J dropped 3 bases, with 13 bases sitting between them. Germline lookup yields CDR1 SQVTM and CDR2 ANQGSEA. The CDR3, as DNA: TGCAGCGCCGTTGGGGGAACCAATCAGCCCCAGCATTTT. This gives the protein CSAVGGTNQPQHF.

This clonotype was counted many times. The chain links TRBV2 to TRBJ2-7; the D gene is possibly TRBD1 (6 bases). V shed 4 bases and J shed 6 bases, with 16 bases lying between them. CDR3 length equals 14 residues. Germline CDR1 reads SNHLY; CDR2 reads FYNNEI. In DNA form, the CDR3 reads TGTGCCAGCAGTGCTTCTACAGGGTCGGGCGAGCAGTACTTC. This encodes CASSASTGSGEQYF.

This clonotype appeared a few times. V and J are TRBV29-1 and TRBJ2-5, with D maybe TRBD2 (7 bases). V lost 8 bases to trimming and J lost 4 bases, with 20 bases between them. CDR3 length: 14 residues. From germline, CDR1 is SQVTM and CDR2 ANQGSEA. The CDR3 coding sequence is TGCAGCTGTATAAAGGGGGGGCGCCGAGAGACCCAGTACTTC. Protein sequence: CSCIKGGRRETQYF.